These T cell receptor beta chains were read from a single sample in a study of glioma-infiltrating T cells after dendritic cell vaccination. The table came from immunoSEQ multiplex PCR; TCRdb's copy has only in-frame clones and leaves some out. The table lists roughly 100,000 clones, around 81% of them singletons, with 9.5% to 15% in the top ten. Sequencing used blood, obtained before dendritic cell vaccination. These receptors came from a human donor with glioblastoma. Each CDR3 is given with its conserved first and last residue. The D gene is left open where the match is weak. Not every row has a clone size; where given, it reads once, few, many or a size class.

CDR3 protein | CDR3 DNA | J gene | clone size | V gene | D gene
CASTPFSGNTIYF | TGCGCCAGCACCCCCTTCTCTGGAAACACCATATATTTT | TRBJ1-3 | few | TRBV5-1 | NA
CAWSNWRMGNTEAFF | TGTGCCTGGAGTAACTGGAGGATGGGGAACACTGAAGCTTTCTTT | TRBJ1-1 | once | TRBV30 | NA
CASSLRTGLNTEAFF | TGTGCCAGCAGCCTCCGGACAGGGCTGAACACTGAAGCTTTCTTT | TRBJ1-1 | NA | TRBV5-4 | TRBD1
CASSVGGWKTEAFF | TGTGCCAGCAGTGTCGGGGGGTGGAAGACTGAAGCTTTCTTT | TRBJ1-1 | once | TRBV11-2 | NA
CASSQGTSGDNSYEQYF | TGTGCCAGCTCACAGGGGACTAGCGGGGATAACTCCTACGAGCAGTACTTC | TRBJ2-7 | NA | TRBV18 | TRBD2
CATREGTGNGYTF | TGTGCCACCAGAGAGGGGACAGGGAATGGCTACACCTTC | TRBJ1-2 | NA | TRBV15 | TRBD1
CASSLLDRGETQYF | TGTGCCAGCAGCCTATTGGACAGGGGAGAGACCCAGTACTTC | TRBJ2-5 | NA | TRBV14 | TRBD1
CASRNFLLGTPEETQYF | TGTGCCAGCAGGAACTTTCTTCTCGGGACACCAGAAGAGACCCAGTACTTC | TRBJ2-5 | NA | TRBV25-1 | NA
CASSKTGEDTEAFF | TGTGCCAGCAGTAAGACAGGGGAAGACACTGAAGCTTTCTTT | TRBJ1-1 | NA | TRBV27 | TRBD1
CASSQRGVYEQYF | TGCGCCAGCAGCCAGCGGGGGGTCTACGAGCAGTACTTC | TRBJ2-7 | once | TRBV5-1 | TRBD2
CASSPKTSGGNYEQYF | TGTGCCAGCTCACCAAAGACTAGCGGGGGGAACTACGAGCAGTACTTC | TRBJ2-7 | NA | TRBV18 | TRBD2
CASSLGLGQGYSRNGYTF | TGTGCCAGCAGCTTGGGGTTGGGACAGGGGTACTCTAGAAACGGCTACACCTTC | TRBJ1-2 | NA | TRBV11-2 | TRBD1
CASSVVPQGGGDAIEAFF | TGTGCCAGCAGCGTAGTACCTCAAGGGGGAGGGGACGCTATTGAAGCTTTCTTT | TRBJ1-1 | NA | TRBV9 | NA
CASSEGHSRGNEQFF | TGTGCCAGCAGTGAAGGACATTCAAGGGGCAATGAGCAGTTCTTC | TRBJ2-1 | NA | TRBV6-1 | NA
CASSPPLGEGNIQYF | TGTGCCAGCTCACCACCTCTCGGTGAGGGAAACATTCAGTACTTC | TRBJ2-4 | NA | TRBV18 | NA
CASSIFGGAGWSEQFF | TGTGCCAGTAGTATATTTGGGGGAGCGGGGTGGAGTGAGCAGTTCTTC | TRBJ2-1 | NA | TRBV19 | TRBD2
CASSQGQTLYGELFF | TGCGCCAGCAGCCAAGGGCAGACACTGTACGGGGAGCTGTTTTTT | TRBJ2-2 | few | TRBV4-3 | NA
CASRIGTVASYGYTF | TGTGCCAGTAGGATCGGGACAGTGGCCTCCTATGGCTACACCTTC | TRBJ1-2 | NA | TRBV19 | TRBD1
CASSQRAGELFF | TGCGCCAGCAGCCAACGCGCCGGGGAGCTGTTTTTT | TRBJ2-2 | NA | TRBV4-3 | NA
CASSGIRTGLDNSPLHF | TGTGCCAGCAGTGGTATCCGGACAGGGCTTGATAATTCACCCCTCCACTTT | TRBJ1-6 | NA | TRBV6-1 | TRBD1
CASSESSSGANVLTF | TGTGCCAGCAGTGAATCTAGCTCTGGGGCCAACGTCCTGACTTTC | TRBJ2-6 | NA | TRBV6-1 | NA
CASSYDRTGYTF | TGTGCCAGCAGCTACGACAGGACTGGCTACACCTTC | TRBJ1-2 | few | TRBV7-6 | NA
CSARGLIGYTF | TGCAGTGCTAGAGGGCTGATCGGCTACACCTTC | TRBJ1-2 | NA | TRBV20-1 | NA
CASSFQGRGTEAFF | TGTGCCAGCAGCTTTCAGGGGCGAGGAACTGAAGCTTTCTTT | TRBJ1-1 | NA | TRBV27 | NA
CASSFPEAPEQYF | TGCGCCAGCAGCTTCCCCGAGGCCCCCGAGCAGTACTTC | TRBJ2-7 | NA | TRBV5-1 | NA
CASSTTGSSYNEQFF | TGTGCCAGTAGTACTACAGGGAGCTCCTACAATGAGCAGTTCTTC | TRBJ2-1 | NA | TRBV19 | NA
CASSNYDRETGELFF | TGTGCCAGCAGCAACTATGACAGAGAGACCGGGGAGCTGTTTTTT | TRBJ2-2 | NA | TRBV5-8 | NA
CASSVDLAGPIYNEQFF | TGTGCCAGCAGCGTAGACCTAGCGGGGCCCATCTACAATGAGCAGTTCTTC | TRBJ2-1 | few | TRBV9 | TRBD2
CAWSVGGVYEQYF | TGTGCCTGGAGTGTAGGCGGCGTCTACGAGCAGTACTTC | TRBJ2-7 | NA | TRBV30 | NA
CASRGTGVNYGYTF | TGTGCCAGCAGGGGAACAGGGGTTAACTATGGCTACACCTTC | TRBJ1-2 | NA | TRBV6-1 | TRBD1
CASSYSPAASPLHF | TGTGCCAGCAGTTACTCTCCGGCAGCGTCACCCCTCCACTTT | TRBJ1-6 | once | TRBV6-6 | NA
CASSYGGQGARGYTF | TGTGCCAGCAGTTACGGCGGACAGGGGGCAAGGGGCTACACCTTC | TRBJ1-2 | NA | TRBV6-5 | TRBD1